This T cell receptor (beta chain) was identified during a study of shared clonotypes between healthy human individuals. Study context: Three plates were used per donor for CD4 naive, three for CD4 memory, two for CD8 naive and one for CD8 memory.

Produced via immunoSEQ multiplex PCR; TCRdb's table is partial and in-frame only. The sample lists roughly 2,000,000 clones, about 94% seen once, with roughly 1.2% in the top ten. Study observations and caveats: Relative to clonotypes present in all four donors, those not shared had lower generation probabilities.

CD8 cells classed as naive were CD45RO-negative and positively selected for CCR7, excluding terminally differentiated effector memory CD45RA+ cells. On this clone itself: Its cognate antigen is unknown.

The origin of this receptor is a man aged 18 to 30 in good health. Sequenced input: naive CD8+ T cells sorted from blood.

The CDR3 loop is CASRFWSSYNSPLHF. In DNA, the CDR3 is TGTGCAAGTCGCTTTTGGAGCTCCTATAATTCACCCCTCCACTTT. The chain carries TRBV12-2 and TRBJ1-6. TRBV12-2 is an annotated pseudogene. This CDR3 spans 15 amino acids.